This T cell receptor (beta chain) was recorded in a study of blood T cell repertoires in COVID-19. Overall study: Sources were T cells, B-cell-depleted T cells, or PBMCs; the material itself was cDNA or gDNA.

The V and J ends lost 6 bases and 5 bases respectively, with 13 bases between them. Germline lookup yields CDR1 SNHLY and CDR2 FYNNEI. This CDR3 contains 13 residues. Generated by immunoSEQ multiplex PCR, the TCRdb table keeps only in-frame clones and is missing some. The table includes under 500,000 clones, 80% to 90% detected once. This chain links TRBV2 with TRBJ2-5, with a tentative D call TRBD2 (5 bases). The source is a man aged 25-45 years who had recovered from COVID-19. Sequencing input: PBMCs or T cells enriched from blood (not recorded which). The CDR3 is CASSLSGGETQYF. The DNA of the CDR3 is TGTGCCAGCAGCCTTAGTGGCGGGGAGACCCAGTACTTC. Full variable domain (outside the CDR3, taken from reference TRBV2 and TRBJ2-5): EPEVTQTPSHQVTQMGQEVILRCVPISNHLYFYWYRQILGQKVEFLVSFYNNEISEKSEIFDDQFSVERPDGSNFTLKIRSTKLEDSAMYFCASSLSGGETQYFGPGTRLLVL.